This TCR beta chain was captured in a study of cytomegalovirus exposure and HLA in healthy donors. A multiplex PCR was run with 60 Vbeta primers and 13 Jbeta primers. The protocol was immunoSEQ multiplex PCR, while the TCRdb copy is restricted to in-frame clones and leaves out a portion. Counted here are 50,000 to 65,000 clones, over 60% occurring once; the ten biggest clones make up 20% to 30%. Between the trimmed V and J ends, which lost 1 base and 5 bases, there was a span of 11 bases. The CDR3 runs to 14 residues. From germline, CDR1 is SGHTA and CDR2 FQGTGA. The sample taken for sequencing was PBMCs. The chain has TRBV7-3 and TRBJ1-1; TRBD1 might be the D (6 bases). This TCR was sampled from a middle-aged man in good health and CMV-seropositive. Here the CDR3 reads CASSLRGLGTEAFF. CDR3 DNA sequence: TGTGCCAGCAGCTTAAGGGGGCTGGGGACTGAAGCTTTCTTT.